These T cell receptor beta chains were read from a single sample in a study of OX40 agonist ivuxolimab in advanced cancers. Libraries were prepared by immunoSEQ multiplex PCR; TCRdb keeps only in-frame clonotypes and omits some of them. The sample lists 80,000 or so clones; less than 95% were seen once. The sequenced sample was CD4+ or CD8+ T cells sorted from blood, obtained in a trial of the OX40 agonist ivuxolimab. These receptor sequences come from an adult with an advanced solid tumor such as melanoma, head and neck, liver or kidney cancer. The CDR3 runs from the conserved cysteine through the conserved F or W. The D gene is left open where the match is weak. Expanded clones are given a class, and other clones once, few, many or no size at all.

v_call,j_call,d_call,clone_size,cdr3_aa,cdr3_nt
TRBV14,TRBJ1-2,.,.,CASSQEALINYGYTF,TGTGCCAGCAGCCAAGAGGCCCTAATTAACTATGGCTACACCTTC
TRBV5-4,TRBJ1-2,TRBD1,.,CASSLVFGQGVFGDGYTF,TGTGCCAGCAGCTTAGTTTTCGGGCAGGGGGTCTTTGGTGATGGCTACACCTTC
TRBV19,TRBJ1-2,.,.,CASSIVRYTF,TGTGCCAGTAGTATAGTTCGGTACACCTTC
TRBV11-2,TRBJ2-1,.,once,CASSLEGRSSYNEQFF,TGTGCCAGCAGCTTAGAGGGACGGAGCTCCTACAATGAGCAGTTCTTC
TRBV19,TRBJ2-5,.,.,CASSIAAAGHDGETQYF,TGTGCCAGTAGTATAGCGGCGGCGGGTCACGACGGGGAGACCCAGTACTTC
TRBV7-9,TRBJ2-5,TRBD2,.,CASSQRGAETQYF,TGTGCCAGCAGCCAGCGGGGTGCAGAGACCCAGTACTTC
TRBV29-1,TRBJ1-2,.,.,CSVGSNYGYTF,TGCAGCGTTGGCTCTAACTATGGCTACACCTTC
TRBV28,TRBJ2-2,.,.,CASRQSGNTGELFF,TGTGCCAGCAGACAAAGCGGGAACACCGGGGAGCTGTTTTTT
TRBV6-5,TRBJ2-1,.,.,CASSYGPYNEQFF,TGTGCCAGCAGTTACGGGCCGTACAATGAGCAGTTCTTC
TRBV27,TRBJ1-2,TRBD1,.,CASNAGGDRSYGYTF,TGTGCCAGCAACGCCGGGGGGGACAGGAGCTATGGCTACACCTTC
TRBV5-1,TRBJ1-1,TRBD1,.,CASSSPDRGSNTEAFF,TGCGCCAGCAGCTCCCCGGACAGGGGTTCGAACACTGAAGCTTTCTTT
TRBV6-6,TRBJ2-5,.,.,CATQILTVQETQYF,TGTGCCACCCAAATCCTGACAGTCCAAGAGACCCAGTACTTC
TRBV5-1,TRBJ2-1,.,.,CASSFRGSPGEQFF,TGCGCCAGCAGCTTTAGGGGGAGTCCAGGAGAGCAGTTCTTC
TRBV30,TRBJ2-7,.,.,CAWSGPSGSNSYEQYF,TGTGCCTGGAGTGGGCCCTCCGGGTCTAACTCCTACGAGCAGTACTTC
TRBV7-2,TRBJ2-1,.,.,CASSLSGLSNNEQFF,TGTGCCAGCAGCTTATCCGGGTTGAGCAACAATGAGCAGTTCTTC
TRBV11-3,TRBJ2-7,.,.,CASSLALYEQYF,TGTGCCAGCAGCCTAGCTTTGTACGAGCAGTACTTC
TRBV7-8,TRBJ2-7,.,.,CASSLEDMSWQYF,TGTGCCAGCAGCTTAGAAGACATGTCCTGGCAGTACTTC
TRBV6-5,TRBJ2-4,.,.,CASSPRGVRKNIQYF,TGTGCCAGCAGTCCCCGGGGAGTAAGGAAAAACATTCAGTACTTC
TRBV28,TRBJ1-4,.,.,CASSSGGVANEKLFF,TGTGCCAGCAGTTCTGGGGGGGTTGCTAATGAAAAACTGTTTTTT
TRBV30,TRBJ2-7,.,.,CAWNLGPEQYF,TGTGCCTGGAACTTGGGGCCCGAGCAGTACTTC
TRBV7-6,TRBJ2-7,.,.,CASSWSQQYEQYF,TGTGCCAGCAGCTGGTCGCAGCAGTACGAGCAGTACTTC
TRBV7-6,TRBJ2-1,TRBD2,.,CASSLVPGRGNEQFF,TGTGCCAGCAGCTTAGTACCGGGGAGGGGCAATGAGCAGTTCTTC
TRBV9,TRBJ2-7,TRBD2,.,CASSVGISGGTYEQYF,TGTGCCAGCAGCGTAGGAATTAGCGGGGGGACCTACGAGCAGTACTTC
TRBV5-1,TRBJ2-1,.,few,CASSFSRPHNEQFF,TGCGCCAGCAGCTTTAGCAGGCCCCACAATGAGCAGTTCTTC
TRBV6-5,TRBJ2-7,.,.,CASSEVGGLDEQYF,TGTGCCAGCAGTGAAGTAGGGGGGTTGGACGAGCAGTACTTC
TRBV10-3,TRBJ1-1,.,.,CAISLTENTEAFF,TGTGCCATCAGTCTGACGGAGAACACTGAAGCTTTCTTT
TRBV6-1,TRBJ1-6,TRBD1,.,CASRGQGTYNSPLHF,TGTGCCAGCCGGGGACAGGGGACCTATAATTCACCCCTCCACTTT
TRBV10-3,TRBJ2-2,TRBD2,.,CAISFGLAGITGELFF,TGTGCCATCAGTTTCGGACTAGCGGGTATAACCGGGGAGCTGTTTTTT
TRBV28,TRBJ1-2,.,.,CASSPSGRKGYGYTF,TGTGCCAGCAGTCCCTCCGGACGCAAGGGGTATGGCTACACCTTC
TRBV6-5,TRBJ2-1,TRBD2,.,CASSRAGLTYNEQFF,TGTGCCAGCAGCCGAGCGGGGCTTACCTACAATGAGCAGTTCTTC
TRBV5-1,TRBJ1-2,TRBD1,.,CASSSDRGRGYTF,TGCGCCAGCAGCTCCGACAGGGGACGCGGCTACACCTTC
TRBV5-4,TRBJ1-1,TRBD1,.,CASSPGTGGMNTEAFF,TGTGCCAGCAGCCCCGGGACAGGGGGGATGAACACTGAAGCTTTCTTT
TRBV6-1,TRBJ2-3,.,.,CASSPYTTDTQYF,TGTGCCAGCAGTCCCTACACGACAGATACGCAGTATTTT
TRBV19,TRBJ2-1,TRBD1,.,CASSRDRVDNEQFF,TGTGCCAGTAGCCGGGACAGGGTGGACAATGAGCAGTTCTTC
TRBV4-3,TRBJ2-7,.,.,CASSQGYMEDYEQYF,TGCGCCAGCAGCCAGGGCTACATGGAGGATTACGAGCAGTACTTC
TRBV18,TRBJ2-1,.,.,CASSPPAGDNEQFF,TGTGCCAGCTCACCACCGGCAGGAGACAATGAGCAGTTCTTC
TRBV10-3,TRBJ2-7,TRBD2,.,CAIRTSGNSYEQYF,TGTGCCATCAGGACTAGCGGGAACTCCTACGAGCAGTACTTC